What follows are 27 T cell receptor beta chains derived from one specimen sequenced in a study of T-cell reconstitution after alpha-beta-depleted transplantation in children. A library of TCRbeta sequences, prepared with unique molecular identifiers, was generated. TCRdb reprocessed the PCR reads with MiXCR, giving one entry per CDR3 protein. The table records about 210,000 distinct CDR3 sequences, approximately 19% of them present only once. Sequenced here: PBMCs, mostly from graft donor cells, sampled 360 days after TCRalphabeta/CD19-depleted stem cell transplant. The receptor source for this set is a male patient aged 2 to 10 who had a stem cell transplant for acute lymphoblastic leukemia, so the T cells may come from the graft donor.

This chain connects TRBV5-1 to TRBJ1-1; TRBD1 matches at 7 bases. The J segment lost 1 base and the V segment lost 4 bases, leaving 7 bases of the junction unmatched. The V gene's germline CDR1 is SGHRS and CDR2 YFSETQ. The CDR3 has 15 residues. The CDR3 reads CASSPQTGQNTEAFF. The DNA of the CDR3 is TGCGCCAGCAGCCCCCAGACAGGGCAGAACACTGAAGCTTTCTTT. Full variable domain (outside the CDR3, taken from reference TRBV5-1 and TRBJ1-1): KAGVTQTPRYLIKTRGQQVTLSCSPISGHRSVSWYQQTPGQGLQFLFEYFSETQRNKGNFPGRFSGRQFSNSRSEMNVSTLELGDSALYLCASSPQTGQNTEAFFGQGTRLTVV.

J is TRBJ1-6 and V is TRBV7-2; possible D gene TRBD1, 5 bases. Germline CDR1 SGHTA, CDR2 FQGNSA. Between the trimmed V and J ends, which lost 5 bases and 0 bases, there was a span of 11 bases. This CDR3 is 16 amino acids long. The CDR3, as DNA: TGTGCCAGCAGCGTCGACAGCGGCTCCTATAATTCACCCCTCCACTTT. Its translation is CASSVDSGSYNSPLHF.

The chain has TRBV19 and TRBJ1-1, with a weak D call TRBD1 (6 bases). Germline CDR1 and CDR2: LNHDA and SQIVND (reference sequence). The CDR3 loop spans 18 amino acids. Trimming removed 0 bases at V and 6 bases at J, with 23 bases between. DNA of the CDR3: TGTGCCAGTAGTATAGATCTTCGGGCAGGGGCCGCTAGAGCTGAAGCTTTCTTT. Amino acid sequence: CASSIDLRAGAARAEAFF.

This clonotype has only a few counts. V and J are TRBV5-1 and TRBJ2-2; 11 nucleotides agree with TRBD2. The CDR3 has 17 amino acids. V lost 2 bases, J lost 1 base, and 4 bases stayed unmatched. CDR1 is SGHRS and CDR2 is YFSETQ in the germline V gene. The CDR3 region has the DNA TGCGCCAGCAGCTTTCCCGGGACTAGCGGGAACACCGGGGAGCTGTTTTTT. Translation gives CASSFPGTSGNTGELFF.

The V gene is TRBV7-8, the J gene TRBJ2-5; D perhaps matches TRBD2 (6 bases). CDR1 and CDR2 from the germline V gene are SGHVS and FQNEAQ. This CDR3 region has 14 residues. V was trimmed by 1 base and J by 4 bases, leaving 10 bases between them. CDR3 loop: CASSLEAGRETQYF. CDR3 nucleotide sequence: TGTGCCAGCAGCTTAGAGGCGGGACGAGAGACCCAGTACTTC.

The chain has TRBV7-2 and TRBJ2-1; 7 bases match TRBD2. The germline CDR1 and CDR2 sequences are SGHTA and FQGNSA. With V trimmed by 5 bases and J by 9 bases, 4 bases remained unmatched. The CDR3 is 12 residues long. CDR3 residues: CASSIRTSEQFF. The CDR3 DNA follows: TGTGCCAGCAGCATTAGGACTAGTGAGCAGTTCTTC.

The rearrangement uses TRBV4-1 and TRBJ2-1, with TRBD2 matching over 13 bases. V lost 1 base and J lost 0; bases outside the gene matches: 3. This CDR3 has 18 amino acids. Per germline, CDR1 MGHRA and CDR2 YSYEKL. DNA for the CDR3: TGCGCCAGCAGCCAAGGTGGACTAGCGGGGGCCTCCTACAATGAGCAGTTCTTC. Its protein product is CASSQGGLAGASYNEQFF.

This clonotype was recorded many times. The chain joins TRBV24-1 to TRBJ2-2; D is unresolved. There are 18 residues in the CDR3. V was shortened by 4 bases and J by 6 bases, with 23 bases between the two germline ends. Germline V gene sequence: CDR1 KGHDR, CDR2 SFDVKD. The CDR3 sequence is CATSDHPAGSHEAGELFF. In nucleotides, the CDR3 is TGTGCCACCAGTGACCACCCCGCTGGCAGCCACGAGGCCGGGGAGCTGTTTTTT.

This chain links TRBV29-1 with TRBJ2-2, with D tentatively TRBD1 (5 bases). The CDR3 length is 13 residues. Germline lookup yields CDR1 SQVTM and CDR2 ANQGSEA. V lost 5 bases and J 4 bases, leaving 11 bases between the germline ends. CDR3 in DNA: TGCAGCGTTACGGTAGGGGCCACCGGGGAGCTGTTTTTT. Translating it yields CSVTVGATGELFF.

The rearrangement links TRBV10-3 to TRBJ1-1; D uncertain. The V end lost 10 bases, the J end lost 0 bases, and 12 bases lay between the germline ends. The CDR3 loop spans 13 amino acids. Germline lookup yields CDR1 ENHRY and CDR2 SYGVKD. The CDR3 loop is CATQTVVNTEAFF. The CDR3 DNA follows: TGTGCCACGCAAACAGTGGTGAACACTGAAGCTTTCTTT.

J is TRBJ1-5 and V is TRBV10-3; TRBD1 agrees at 8 bases. CDR3 size: 13 residues. Trimming removed 6 bases from V and 4 bases from J; junction bases left unmatched: 2. Germline V gene sequence: CDR1 ENHRY, CDR2 SYGVKD. The CDR3 sequence: CAISGQGNQPQHF. Here the CDR3 DNA reads TGTGCCATCAGCGGACAGGGTAATCAGCCCCAGCATTTT.

The chain is built from TRBV3-1 and TRBJ2-1; a weak D match, TRBD2 (5 bases). The V gene lost 0 bases and the J gene lost 4 bases, with 7 bases spanning the gap. The length of the CDR3 is 14 residues. Germline V lookup: CDR1 LGHDT, CDR2 YNNKEL (reference sequence). This CDR3 is CASSQDWRYNEQFF. The CDR3 DNA sequence: TGTGCCAGCAGCCAAGATTGGAGGTACAATGAGCAGTTCTTC.

This clonotype was seen a handful of times. The genes are TRBV10-3 and TRBJ2-3; possibly TRBD2 for D (5 bases). V shed 7 bases and J shed 5 bases, with 16 bases lying between them. The CDR3 has 14 amino acids. The germline V gene has CDR1 ENHRY and CDR2 SYGVKD. The DNA of the CDR3 is TGTGCCATCATGAGGGAAGATAAAGAAGATACGCAGTATTTT. Translation gives CAIMREDKEDTQYF.

This clonotype was detected only a few times. The genes are TRBV24-1 and TRBJ2-2; no definite D call. V was shortened by 7 bases and J by 1 base, with 15 bases between the two germline ends. The length of the CDR3 is 16 residues. Germline CDR1 and CDR2: KGHDR and SFDVKD. DNA of the CDR3: TGTGCCACCAGACCCGCCGCCTTATGGAACACCGGGGAGCTGTTTTTT. It codes for CATRPAALWNTGELFF.

In this sample, this clonotype turned up a few times. The rearrangement joins TRBV20-1 to TRBJ2-5; the D is unclear. V shed 5 bases and J shed 1 base, with 11 bases lying between them. The CDR3 is 13 amino acids. CDR1 is DFQATT and CDR2 is SNEGSKA in the germline V gene (reference sequence). CDR3 protein: CSALTRVQETQYF. CDR3 in DNA: TGCAGTGCTCTGACCCGGGTCCAAGAGACCCAGTACTTC.

The chain couples TRBV6-1 to TRBJ1-2; weak D call: TRBD1 (5 bases). Germline lookup yields CDR1 MNHNS and CDR2 SASEGT. CDR3 length: 13 residues. Trimming left V 8 bases short and J 8 bases short, with 18 bases between. CDR3 nucleotide sequence: TGTGCCAGCTCAACAGAAGGGGAGAGGGGCTACACCTTC. Translating gives CASSTEGERGYTF.

The chain combines TRBV20-1 with TRBJ2-5; 11 bases are shared with TRBD2. Germline assignment: CDR1 DFQATT and CDR2 SNEGSKA (reference sequence). Germline trimming cut 6 bases from V and 3 bases from J; bases unmatched to any gene: 3. The length of the CDR3 is 13 residues. The CDR3 DNA reads TGCAGTGCACTGGGACTAGCGGAAGAGACCCAGTACTTC. Translating gives CSALGLAEETQYF.

Only a few counts were recorded for this clonotype. The rearrangement joins TRBV5-1 to TRBJ1-1; D gene ambiguous. Trimming removed 4 bases from V and 1 base from J, with 17 bases in between. The CDR3 has 16 residues. Germline lookup yields CDR1 SGHRS and CDR2 YFSETQ. For the CDR3, the DNA is TGCGCCAGCAGCCTAACGATGGCGGTACCGAACACTGAAGCTTTCTTT. Translated, it gives CASSLTMAVPNTEAFF.

This clonotype turned up a few times. The chain couples TRBV5-1 to TRBJ2-2; tentatively, D is TRBD2 (5 bases). The V gene lost 0 bases and the J gene lost 6 bases, with 12 bases spanning the gap. The CDR3 consists of 15 residues. The V gene's germline CDR1 is SGHRS and CDR2 YFSETQ. DNA of the CDR3: TGCGCCAGCAGCTTGGCCGGACTGGGTCCCGGGGAGCTGTTTTTT. Its protein product is CASSLAGLGPGELFF.

This clonotype was counted a few times. The V gene is TRBV7-8, the J gene TRBJ2-7; D not resolved. CDR3 size: 13 residues. The germline V gene encodes CDR1 SGHVS and CDR2 FQNEAQ. The germline V and J ends were trimmed by 5 bases and 2 bases, with 10 bases remaining between them. The CDR3 loop is CASSLRVPYEQYF. The CDR3 DNA reads TGTGCCAGCAGCCTACGGGTACCCTACGAGCAGTACTTC. Based on the CDR3 plus reference TRBV7-8 and TRBJ2-7, the full variable domain is GAGVSQSPRYKVAKRGQDVALRCDPISGHVSLFWYQQALGQGPEFLTYFQNEAQLDKSGLPSDRFFAERPEGSVSTLKIQRTQQEDSAVYLCASSLRVPYEQYFGPGTRLTVT.

This clonotype turned up a few times. This sequence joins TRBV5-4 and TRBJ2-1; 9 nucleotides line up with TRBD2. Trimming took 0 bases from V and 12 from J; bases not matched to a gene: 10. The germline V gene has CDR1 SGHNT and CDR2 YYREEE (reference sequence). CDR3 length equals 15 residues. Here the CDR3 DNA reads TGTGCCAGCAGCTTGGCCGGCGGGGGGGCCTCTTCGCAGTTCTTC. This translates into CASSLAGGGASSQFF.

The chain joins TRBV6-5 to TRBJ2-5; possible D gene TRBD2, 6 bases. The CDR3 extends over 13 amino acids. Germline V gene lookup returns CDR1 MNHEY and CDR2 SVGAGI. V was shortened by 2 bases and J by 5 bases, with 9 bases between the two germline ends. In nucleotides, the CDR3 is TGTGCCAGCAGTTACGGGAGGTTGGAGACCCAGTACTTC. This sequence encodes CASSYGRLETQYF.

This clonotype was recorded a few times. V and J are TRBV5-1 and TRBJ2-3; D gene uncertain. Germline values: CDR1 SGHRS, CDR2 YFSETQ. This CDR3 is 14 amino acids long. V lost 0 bases and J 5 bases, leaving 10 bases between the germline ends. The CDR3 DNA is TGCGCCAGCAGCTTGGAAAGGGTGGAAGATACGCAGTATTTT. Amino acids: CASSLERVEDTQYF.

The rearrangement joins TRBV28 to TRBJ2-1; 11 bases fit TRBD2. In germline, CDR1 is MDHEN, CDR2 SYDVKM. The CDR3 has 16 amino acids. The junction had 0 bases not matched to a gene; V was cut back by 2 bases and J by 0 bases. The CDR3 sequence is CASSLTSGSSYNEQFF. CDR3 nucleotide sequence: TGTGCCAGCAGTTTAACTAGCGGGAGCTCCTACAATGAGCAGTTCTTC.

The J gene is TRBJ1-3, the V gene TRBV21-1. TRBV21-1 is an annotated pseudogene. The CDR3 has 16 amino acids. CDR3 amino acids: CASSRMNQGSGNTIYF. The CDR3 DNA is TGTGCCAGCAGCAGGATGAATCAGGGATCTGGAAACACCATATATTTT.

The chain joins TRBV20-1 to TRBJ1-4, with D unclear. The V and J ends lost 3 bases and 0 bases respectively, with 14 bases between them. Germline CDR1 reads DFQATT; CDR2 reads SNEGSKA (reference sequence). CDR3 size: 16 residues. For the CDR3, the DNA is TGCAGTGCTAGTGGCAGCACGCTTGCAACTAATGAAAAACTGTTTTTT. This translates into CSASGSTLATNEKLFF.

V usage is TRBV5-1 and J usage is TRBJ2-1; 10 positions match TRBD1. This CDR3 spans 15 amino acids. Germline V CDR1 and CDR2: SGHRS, YFSETQ. V dropped 4 bases and J dropped 4; count of bases not matched to a gene: 5. CDR3 region: CASSAGTGAYNEQFF. Here the CDR3 DNA reads TGCGCCAGCAGCGCAGGGACAGGGGCGTACAATGAGCAGTTCTTC.